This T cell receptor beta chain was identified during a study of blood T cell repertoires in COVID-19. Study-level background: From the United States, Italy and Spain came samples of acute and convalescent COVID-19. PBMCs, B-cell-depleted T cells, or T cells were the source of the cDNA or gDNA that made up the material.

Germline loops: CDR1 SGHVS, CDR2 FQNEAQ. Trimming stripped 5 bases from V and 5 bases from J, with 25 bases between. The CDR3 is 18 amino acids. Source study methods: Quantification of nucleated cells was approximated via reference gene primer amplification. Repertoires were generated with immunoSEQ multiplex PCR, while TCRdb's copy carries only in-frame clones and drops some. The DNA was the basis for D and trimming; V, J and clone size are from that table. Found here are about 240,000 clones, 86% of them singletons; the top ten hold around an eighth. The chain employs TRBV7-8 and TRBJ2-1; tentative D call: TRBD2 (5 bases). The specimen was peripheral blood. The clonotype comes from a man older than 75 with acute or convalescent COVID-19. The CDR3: CASSPELDRLGKNNEQFF. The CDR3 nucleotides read TGTGCCAGCAGCCCGGAATTGGACCGACTCGGGAAGAACAATGAGCAGTTCTTC.